This passage covers 9 T cell receptor beta chains from one sample sequenced in a study of T cell responses to AZD1222 COVID-19 vaccine. Here immunoSEQ multiplex PCR was the method, and the copy in TCRdb shows in-frame clones only, minus some. The table records some 99,000 clones, over 75% of them present only once. Sequenced here: peripheral blood, sampled on day 0 of AZD1222 vaccination. The receptor set was obtained from an adult in good health.

This chain uses TRBV19 with TRBJ1-6, with unresolved D. Between the trimmed V and J ends, which lost 4 bases and 9 bases, there was a span of 19 bases. The CDR3 runs to 16 residues. CDR1 LNHDA and CDR2 SQIVND come from the germline V gene (reference sequence). The CDR3 nucleotides read TGTGCCAGTAGTACAGAGACGGCCCCAATAACTTCACCCCTCCACTTT. Protein sequence: CASSTETAPITSPLHF.

The chain carries TRBV29-1 and TRBJ2-5, with TRBD2 as a possible D gene (5 bases). V shed 3 bases and J shed 4 bases, with 9 bases lying between them. Germline CDR1 SQVTM, CDR2 ANQGSEA. This CDR3 is 12 amino acids long. The CDR3 DNA sequence: TGCAGCGTTGAGTTGGCGGGAGAGACCCAGTACTTC. Its translation: CSVELAGETQYF.

The V and J genes are TRBV18 and TRBJ1-4, with a possible D match to TRBD1 (5 bases). There are 13 residues in the CDR3. Germline lookup yields CDR1 KGHSH and CDR2 LQKENI. V lost 3 bases and J 5 bases, leaving 7 bases between the germline ends. The CDR3 region has the DNA TGTGCCAGCTCACCCCAGGGAAATGAAAAACTGTTTTTT. It codes for CASSPQGNEKLFF.

The chain recombines TRBV2 with TRBJ1-4; TRBD1 aligns across 7 bases. This CDR3 contains 15 residues. J gave up 7 bases and V 4 bases, and 9 bases lay outside the gene matches. From germline, CDR1 is SNHLY and CDR2 FYNNEI. CDR3 nucleotides: TGTGCCAGCAGTGGGACAGGCCGAGGGGGTGAAAAACTGTTTTTT. It specifies CASSGTGRGGEKLFF.

In its sample, this clone was seen a few times. The chain carries TRBV7-2 and TRBJ1-6; D not resolved. The V end lost 7 bases, the J end lost 7 bases, and 11 bases lay between the germline ends. Germline CDR1 SGHTA, CDR2 FQGNSA. The CDR3 sequence is 13 residues long. CDR3 region: CASNVGGNSPLHF. CDR3 coding DNA: TGTGCCAGCAACGTTGGCGGGAATTCACCCCTCCACTTT.

Ten or more counts support this clone. The rearrangement joins TRBV25-1 to TRBJ2-7, with unresolved D. Germline loops: CDR1 MGHDK, CDR2 SYGVNS. The CDR3 covers 14 residues. V shed 3 bases and J shed 0 bases, with 9 bases lying between them. For the CDR3, the DNA is TGTGCCAGCAGTGACCAGGAGAGCTCCTACGAGCAGTACTTC. Encoded protein: CASSDQESSYEQYF.

This clone was counted once. V is TRBV24-1 and J is TRBJ2-1; D perhaps matches TRBD2 (6 bases). V lost 2 bases to trimming and J lost 15 bases, with 13 bases between them. The germline gives CDR1 KGHDR, CDR2 SFDVKD. CDR3 length: 12 amino acids. In DNA form, the CDR3 reads TGTGCCACCAGTGATTGGTCGGGGGTCCCGTTCTTC. The encoded protein is CATSDWSGVPFF.

The V and J genes are TRBV7-8 and TRBJ1-5; TRBD1 aligns across 11 bases. V lost 5 bases and J lost 7; bases outside the gene matches: 7. This CDR3 has 15 amino acids. CDR1 and CDR2 from the germline V gene are SGHVS and FQNEAQ. The CDR3 here is CASSPGTGGWQPQHF. CDR3 nucleotides: TGTGCCAGCAGCCCTGGGACAGGGGGTTGGCAGCCCCAGCATTTT.

The chain combines TRBV2 with TRBJ1-2, with unresolved D. Trimming left V 4 bases short and J 0 bases short, with 6 bases between. The length of the CDR3 is 13 residues. The germline CDR1 and CDR2 sequences are SNHLY and FYNNEI. CDR3 loop: CASSGQANYGYTF. The CDR3 DNA is TGTGCCAGCAGTGGCCAGGCTAACTATGGCTACACCTTC.